This TCR beta chain was sequenced for a study of T-cell reconstitution after alpha-beta-depleted transplantation in children. Whole-study results and caveats: Newly produced T cells mostly provided counts and TCRbeta diversity after one year, as hyperexpanded clones declined. From surviving recipient T cells and thymic progenitors came the high day-60 TCRbeta diversity observed in some patients. In patients about two months after transplant, alpha-beta T cells reportedly arose from several hundred expanded graft clones.

Preparing the TCRbeta library involved the use of unique molecular identifiers. TCRdb called the PCR reads again in MiXCR, with one record for every CDR3 protein. This sample carries fewer than 700,000 distinct CDR3 sequences, over 10% of them seen once, and the ten largest clones take about 2.2%. This clonotype has a handful of counts. Its antigen is currently unknown. Between the trimmed V and J ends, which lost 3 bases and 2 bases, there was a span of 17 bases. Looked up from germline, CDR1 is LGHNA and CDR2 is YSLEER. The CDR3 loop spans 16 amino acids. The sequence came from a male patient younger than 18 who had a stem cell transplant for acute myeloid leukemia, so the T cells may come from the graft donor. The specimen was PBMCs, mostly from graft donor cells, collected 360 days after TCRalphabeta/CD19-depleted stem cell transplant. The chain joins TRBV4-3 to TRBJ2-7; D possibly corresponds to TRBD2 (6 bases). CDR3 loop: CASSHGASGSTYEQYF. The CDR3 DNA reads as TGCGCCAGCAGCCACGGTGCGAGCGGGTCGACCTACGAGCAGTACTTC.